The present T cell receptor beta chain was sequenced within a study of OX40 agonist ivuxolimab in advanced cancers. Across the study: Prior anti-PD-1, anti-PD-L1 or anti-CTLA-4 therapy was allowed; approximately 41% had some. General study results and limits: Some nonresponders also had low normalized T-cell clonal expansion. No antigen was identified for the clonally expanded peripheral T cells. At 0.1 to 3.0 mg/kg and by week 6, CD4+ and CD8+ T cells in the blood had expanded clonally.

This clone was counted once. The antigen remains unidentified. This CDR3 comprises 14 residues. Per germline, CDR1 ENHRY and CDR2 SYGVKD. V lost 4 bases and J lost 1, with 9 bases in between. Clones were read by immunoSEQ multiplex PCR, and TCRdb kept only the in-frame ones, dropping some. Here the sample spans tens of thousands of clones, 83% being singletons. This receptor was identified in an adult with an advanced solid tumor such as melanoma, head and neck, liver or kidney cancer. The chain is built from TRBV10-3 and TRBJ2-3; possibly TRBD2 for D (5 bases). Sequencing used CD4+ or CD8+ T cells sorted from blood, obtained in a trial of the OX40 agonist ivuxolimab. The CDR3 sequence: CAISGGGGTDTQYF. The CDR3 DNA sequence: TGTGCCATCAGTGGAGGAGGCGGCACAGATACGCAGTATTTT.